The entry below describes one TCR beta chain. The count of this clone is one. Its antigen is still unknown. A much larger clonotype is one base distant, so this may be a read error. This sample was taken from a study of T cells in placental villitis. Regarding the complete study: The study tested an allograft-versus-infection hypothesis by comparing placental TCR-beta repertoires in villitis of unknown etiology, unaffected controls matched for gestational age, and infectious villitis.

Broad study findings and their caveats: CMV-specific clone frequencies were higher in infectious CMV cases than in villitis of unknown etiology (about 0.0099 vs 0.00097), and the villitis of unknown etiology frequencies did not differ from those of controls. Clonality was higher in villitis of unknown etiology placentae than in controls (median about 0.059 versus 0.0061, p=0.0025), which points to clonal expansion. Small amounts of decidua were contained in the paraffin blocks, so some of the captured T cells, especially in controls, may have been decidual rather than villous infiltrates. Sequencing bulk tissue could not tell helper, regulatory or cytotoxic T cells apart, could not separate maternal from fetal T cells, and left out gamma-delta receptors. In villitis of unknown etiology, the expanded clones were largely private to each individual placenta, suggesting that there was no single initiating antigen.

Counted from cysteine to phenylalanine, this CDR3 has 15 amino acids. Only CDR3 DNA remains: 45 bases, in frame from the first base. CDR1 and CDR2 were assigned from the germline V gene as SGHVS and FQNEAQ. Compared with germline, V lacks 5 bases and J lacks 2 bases; bases without a gene match: 6. Nine to eleven placentae carried a pathological diagnosis of high-grade villitis of unknown etiology, selected using the Amsterdam Criteria. Compared with both the control and infectious villitis groups, mothers with villitis of unknown etiology had significantly higher gravidity and parity as well as more prior miscarriages. Placentae were collected after delivery and underwent gross and histological evaluation before archival tissue selection. Five 10-micron scrolls were cut from each FFPE block, and DNA was isolated using the AllPrep DNA/RNA FFPE Tissue kit. DNA concentration and purity were checked by NanoDrop, and RNA quality was assessed on a Bioanalyzer.

Using the immunoSEQ v4 bias-controlled multiplex PCR assay, run blinded to group allocation, TCR-beta CDR3 regions were amplified from genomic DNA. To estimate the quantities of nucleated cells and T cells in each sample, reference gene primers were included together with the TCR-beta primers. Sequencing of the libraries was performed on an Illumina MiSeq with a 100-cycle paired-end protocol. The original methods were these. In the immunoSEQ Analyzer software, diversity and richness were calculated, with richness measured by iChao1 and clonality based on Pielou evenness and Shannon diversity on a 0-1 scale where a higher value means less diversity. CDR3 amino acid sequences together with V/J genes were queried against VDJdb for CMV, EBV and influenza A specificities, with confidence 3 and substitution 2 applied. The Morisita-Horn index was used to measure TCR-beta amino acid clonotype overlap among the villitis of unknown etiology, infectious villitis and control repertoires. The source is immuneACCESS, and TCRdb retained only in-frame sequences with V and J called. Part of the clones is not carried over; for the studies checked, unresolved V genes explain less than half of this, and the remainder is unexplained. V and J calls and clone size follow that table, whereas D and trimming were derived from the DNA. This sample lists about 750 clones; over 75% were detected once. The biggest ten clones account for more than 9% of the sample.

The sample was placental tissue containing maternal and fetal cells. This sequence originates from a human patient with villitis of unknown etiology; the placental T cells may come from both mother and fetus. In this chain, TRBV7-8 is recombined with TRBJ1-5; 7 bases in between match TRBD1. Here is the DNA: TGTGCCAGCAGCCTGAGTACAGGGGGCAATCAGCCCCAGCATTTT. Its translation is CASSLSTGGNQPQHF.